The source of this T cell receptor (beta chain) is a study of T-cell reconstitution after alpha-beta-depleted transplantation in children. General study findings and limits: The study reportedly traced alpha-beta T cells about two months after transplant to several hundred expanded graft clones. High day-60 TCRbeta diversity in some patients came from surviving recipient T cells and thymic progenitors. From newly produced T cells came most of the T-cell counts and diversity one year after transplant.

The germline V gene encodes CDR1 DFQATT and CDR2 SNEGSKA (reference sequence). The CDR3 has 14 amino acids. The V end was cut by 6 bases, the J end by 6 bases, with 21 bases between. This clonotype has ten or more counts. Its antigen remains unidentified. Unique molecular identifiers tagged the TCRbeta library. TCRdb passed the PCR reads through MiXCR, listing each CDR3 protein once. The sample holds about 440,000 distinct CDR3 sequences, roughly 44% seen once. The receptor was isolated from a girl aged 2-10 years with aplastic anemia, due to receive a stem cell transplant. The genes are TRBV20-1 and TRBJ2-7; no clear D gene. Sample: PBMCs, taken before TCRalphabeta/CD19-depleted stem cell transplant. The CDR3 is CSADGKVTESEQYF. The CDR3 nucleotides are TGCAGTGCGGACGGAAAAGTGACCGAGTCCGAGCAGTACTTC.